Shown below are 22 T cell receptor beta chains from a single sample sequenced in a study of blood T cell repertoires in COVID-19. TCRdb keeps only in-frame clones here, not all; method: immunoSEQ multiplex PCR. The repertoire consists of just over 80,000 clones, with roughly 90% occurring once and the leading ten covering 1% to 1.5%. The sequenced sample consisted of PBMCs or T cells enriched from blood (not recorded which). Receptors were obtained from a woman between 45 and 65 years old with acute COVID-19.

The chain joins TRBV7-8 to TRBJ1-4; D might be TRBD1 (6 bases). V lost 1 base, J lost 5 bases, and 14 bases lay in between. The CDR3 totals 16 residues. CDR1 SGHVS and CDR2 FQNEAQ come from the germline V gene. CDR3 sequence: CASSLVVRGRNEKLFF. CDR3 bases: TGTGCCAGCAGCTTAGTGGTCAGGGGCAGAAATGAAAAACTGTTTTTT.

This clone has just a few counts. The rearrangement joins TRBV5-1 to TRBJ1-2; tentative D call: TRBD1 (6 bases). Trimming removed 3 bases from V and 8 bases from J, with 14 bases in between. CDR3 length equals 13 residues. Germline loops: CDR1 SGHRS, CDR2 YFSETQ. The CDR3 region is CASSSPTDRGYTF. CDR3 bases: TGCGCCAGCAGCTCACCCACGGACAGAGGCTACACCTTC.

The rearrangement uses TRBV3-1 (or the pseudogene TRBV3-2) and TRBJ2-7; possibly TRBD1 for D (5 bases). Trimming left V 0 bases short and J 1 base short, with 13 bases between. The germline gives CDR1 LGHDT, CDR2 YNNKEL (reference sequence). The CDR3 is made up of 16 amino acids. This CDR3 reads CASSQDQAQGSYEQYF. The CDR3 DNA is TGTGCCAGCAGCCAAGATCAAGCTCAGGGTTCCTACGAGCAGTACTTC.

The CDR3 loop is CAWSTRQGRQPQHF. In nucleotides, the CDR3 is TGTGCCTGGAGTACTAGACAGGGGAGGCAGCCCCAGCATTTT. The chain is built from TRBV30 and TRBJ1-5; TRBD1 aligns across 8 bases. CDR3 size: 14 residues. The germline gives CDR1 GTSNPN, CDR2 SVGIG (reference sequence). The trim removed 2 bases at V and 7 bases at J, leaving 7 bases unmatched.

This clone was seen just once. The gene calls are TRBV7-8 and TRBJ2-7; TRBD2 aligns across 13 bases. Germline CDR1 is SGHVS and CDR2 is FQNEAQ. This CDR3 has 18 residues. Trimming removed 5 bases from V and 6 bases from J; junction bases left unmatched: 16. CDR3 DNA sequence: TGTGCCAGCAGCCCCACCGCAAGGACTAGCGGGAGTGTGGTCGAGCAGTACTTC. It specifies CASSPTARTSGSVVEQYF.

The gene calls are TRBV4-1 and TRBJ1-3; unclear D gene. The CDR3 spans 16 residues. CDR1 and CDR2 from the germline V gene are MGHRA and YSYEKL. Trimming removed 0 bases from V and 0 bases from J, with 9 bases in between. CDR3 in DNA: TGCGCCAGCAGCCAAGATCTCGGGTCCTCTGGAAACACCATATATTTT. Residues: CASSQDLGSSGNTIYF.

The rearrangement uses TRBV19 and TRBJ2-7; 8 nucleotides align to TRBD2. Trimming took 1 base from V and 2 from J; bases not matched to a gene: 7. The CDR3 spans 16 residues. The V gene's germline CDR1 is LNHDA and CDR2 SQIVND (reference sequence). The CDR3 bases are TGTGCCAGTAGTATAGCCAGCGGGAGATTAGCCTACGAGCAGTACTTC. This sequence encodes CASSIASGRLAYEQYF. Looking up the rest from reference TRBV19 and TRBJ2-7 gives the full variable domain: DGGITQSPKYLFRKEGQNVTLSCEQNLNHDAMYWYRQDPGQGLRLIYYSQIVNDFQKGDIAEGYSVSREKKESFPLTVTSAQKNPTAFYLCASSIASGRLAYEQYFGPGTRLTVT.

The V call is TRBV18, the J call TRBJ2-7; 7 bases are a match to TRBD2. The germline gives CDR1 KGHSH, CDR2 LQKENI. This CDR3 is built from 15 residues. V was pared by 3 bases and J by 5 bases, with 10 bases of the junction left unmatched. The CDR3 DNA is TGTGCCAGCTCACCTTCGCGGGAGCTGACCCACGAGCAGTACTTC. Translation: CASSPSRELTHEQYF.

V and J are TRBV2 and TRBJ1-2; D remains unclear. Trimming removed 6 bases from V and 0 bases from J, with 2 bases in between. The CDR3 extends over 11 amino acids. CDR1 is SNHLY and CDR2 is FYNNEI in the germline V gene. CDR3 protein: CASSANYGYTF. The CDR3 DNA sequence: TGTGCCAGCAGCGCTAACTATGGCTACACCTTC. Based on the CDR3 plus reference TRBV2 and TRBJ1-2, the full variable domain is EPEVTQTPSHQVTQMGQEVILRCVPISNHLYFYWYRQILGQKVEFLVSFYNNEISEKSEIFDDQFSVERPDGSNFTLKIRSTKLEDSAMYFCASSANYGYTFGSGTRLTVV.

This rearrangement joins TRBV27 to TRBJ1-6; 7 positions match TRBD1. Trimming cost V 1 base and J 4 bases; bases outside gene matches: 10. CDR1 is MNHEY and CDR2 is SMNVEV in the germline V gene (reference sequence). This CDR3 has 18 amino acids. The chain's CDR3 is CASSLYLRGINYNSPLHF. In nucleotides, the CDR3 is TGTGCCAGCAGTTTATACCTCAGGGGGATCAATTATAATTCACCCCTCCACTTT.

The rearrangement links TRBV7-8 to TRBJ2-1; D perhaps matches TRBD2 (6 bases). The CDR3 covers 15 residues. Germline-derived CDR1 and CDR2 are SGHVS and FQNEAQ. Trimming took off 6 bases at V and 7 bases at J, with 19 bases between the two ends. The CDR3 region has the DNA TGTGCCAGCAGATCGACTAGTGAGTCTGGGAATGAGCAGTTCTTC. Translated, it gives CASRSTSESGNEQFF.

The chain has TRBV7-2 and TRBJ2-3; D gene uncertain. Germline loops: CDR1 SGHTA, CDR2 FQGNSA. This CDR3 comprises 14 residues. V was pared by 5 bases and J by 3 bases, with 12 bases between. The CDR3 region is CASSTNRQTDTQYF. As DNA, the CDR3 is TGTGCCAGCAGCACCAACCGACAAACAGATACGCAGTATTTT.

The genes are TRBV19 and TRBJ2-2; D is ambiguous. CDR1 and CDR2 from the germline V gene are LNHDA and SQIVND (reference sequence). The CDR3 runs 15 residues. The V and J ends lost 5 bases and 5 bases respectively, with 15 bases between them. The CDR3 DNA follows: TGTGCCAGTAGTCCGACCAACCGCAGGACCGGGGAGCTGTTTTTT. Protein: CASSPTNRRTGELFF.

The rearrangement uses TRBV19 and TRBJ1-1; possibly TRBD1 for D (5 bases). This CDR3 has 15 residues. Trimming stripped 3 bases from V and 3 bases from J, with 14 bases between. Germline lookup yields CDR1 LNHDA and CDR2 SQIVND (reference sequence). This chain's CDR3 is CASSIGGREDTEAFF. The CDR3 DNA follows: TGTGCCAGTAGTATTGGCGGCAGGGAGGACACTGAAGCTTTCTTT. Based on the CDR3 plus reference TRBV19 and TRBJ1-1, the full variable domain is DGGITQSPKYLFRKEGQNVTLSCEQNLNHDAMYWYRQDPGQGLRLIYYSQIVNDFQKGDIAEGYSVSREKKESFPLTVTSAQKNPTAFYLCASSIGGREDTEAFFGQGTRLTVV.

In its sample, this clone ranks as medium-sized (0.01 to 0.1%). The chain combines TRBV27 with TRBJ2-3; 10 positions match TRBD2. The CDR3 length is 13 residues. V lost 8 bases and J lost 4; bases outside the gene matches: 3. Germline-derived CDR1 and CDR2 are MNHEY and SMNVEV (reference sequence). The CDR3 region is CASQREGADTQYF. The CDR3 coding sequence is TGTGCCAGCCAGCGGGAGGGAGCAGATACGCAGTATTTT.

This chain links TRBV15 with TRBJ2-3; D unclear. CDR1 and CDR2 (germline): LNHNV, YYDKDF (reference sequence). Trimming left V 0 bases short and J 3 bases short, with 7 bases between. The CDR3 is made up of 14 amino acids. The CDR3, as DNA: TGTGCCACCAGCAGAGAGTCGGGTACAGATACGCAGTATTTT. Residues: CATSRESGTDTQYF.

This clone turned up a few times. The rearrangement uses TRBV5-4 and TRBJ1-1; maybe TRBD1 (6 bases). The V gene lost 3 bases and the J gene lost 1 base, with 7 bases spanning the gap. CDR1 SGHNT and CDR2 YYREEE come from the germline V gene (reference sequence). The CDR3 covers 13 residues. The CDR3 nucleotides are TGTGCCAGCAGCTGGGACAAGAACACTGAAGCTTTCTTT. Amino acids: CASSWDKNTEAFF.

This clone has more than one count but fewer than ten. The gene calls are TRBV27 and TRBJ2-6, with unresolved D. The CDR3 is 14 residues long. Germline values: CDR1 MNHEY, CDR2 SMNVEV (reference sequence). Trimming removed 4 bases from V and 0 bases from J, with 4 bases in between. CDR3 region: CASSSYSGANVLTF. DNA for the CDR3: TGTGCCAGCAGTTCCTACTCTGGGGCCAACGTCCTGACTTTC.

The chain combines TRBV7-2 with TRBJ2-5; 8 positions match TRBD2. Germline V gene data show CDR1 as SGHTA and CDR2 as FQGNSA. The junction had 6 bases not matched to a gene; V was cut back by 1 base and J by 5 bases. The CDR3 loop spans 15 amino acids. The CDR3, as DNA: TGTGCCAGCAGCTTAGTAAGGGGCGGGAGGGAGACCCAGTACTTC. It codes for CASSLVRGGRETQYF.

The V and J genes are TRBV9 and TRBJ2-1; TRBD2 aligns across 7 bases. The V segment lost 4 bases and the J segment 5 bases; nucleotides outside the gene matches: 12. Looked up from germline, CDR1 is SGDLS and CDR2 is YYNGEE. The CDR3 is made up of 16 amino acids. The chain's CDR3 is CASSSRGREADNEQFF. In nucleotides, the CDR3 is TGTGCCAGCAGCTCCCGGGGGAGGGAGGCGGACAATGAGCAGTTCTTC.

The chain has TRBV5-1 and TRBJ2-7; 10 bases fit TRBD2. Germline CDR1 is SGHRS and CDR2 is YFSETQ. CDR3 length: 19 amino acids. The ends lost 4 bases at V and 0 bases at J; junction bases unmatched: 16. The CDR3, as DNA: TGCGCCAGCAGCAGTAACAGAGGACTAGCGGCAAGAAGCTCCTACGAGCAGTACTTC. Its protein is CASSSNRGLAARSSYEQYF.

This chain uses TRBV6-6 with TRBJ1-2, with TRBD1 as a possible D gene (6 bases). Trimming shortened V by 8 bases and J by 1 base, and 8 bases separated the two germline ends. The CDR3 covers 12 residues. Germline loops: CDR1 MNHNY, CDR2 SVGAGI (reference sequence). CDR3 protein: CASRQDNYGYTF. CDR3 sequence (DNA): TGTGCCAGCCGACAGGATAACTATGGCTACACCTTC.